This T cell receptor beta chain appears in the sequencing data of a study of shared clonotypes between healthy human individuals. Study observations and caveats: How much donors shared clonotypes was expected to be affected by sequencing depth.

Genomic DNA of each subset was evenly split across several immunoSEQ plates. Sequenced by immunoSEQ multiplex PCR; TCRdb stores in-frame clones only, minus some. The sample gives roughly 520,000 clones, 90% to 96% of which show up once; approximately 0.067% is in the top ten. Germline lookup yields CDR1 KGHSH and CDR2 LQKENI. Trimming at V came to 3 bases and at J to 0 bases, leaving 12 bases not matched to a gene. The CDR3 has 19 residues. A remark on this clone: Its specificity is not known.

The rearrangement uses TRBV18 and TRBJ1-4; 8 bases match TRBD1. Sequencing was done on a sample of naive CD4+ T cells sorted from blood. Subset described: CD45RA+ positively selected. This sequence originates from a woman aged 25 to 39 in good health. The CDR3 is CASSPYGHTGGATNEKLFF. The CDR3 nucleotides are TGTGCCAGCTCACCGTACGGCCACACAGGGGGAGCAACTAATGAAAAACTGTTTTTT.